This TCR beta chain was captured by sequencing in a study of blood T cell repertoires in COVID-19. Study summary: PBMCs, B-cell-depleted T cells, or T cells were the source of the cDNA or gDNA that made up the material.

Original methodology: Estimation of nucleated cell counts relied on the amplification of reference gene primers. Measured with immunoSEQ multiplex PCR; TCRdb has only the in-frame clones, and not every one. That table is the source of V, J and clone size, and D and trimming were worked out from the DNA. The repertoire includes approximately 220,000 clones, roughly nine tenths of them detected once, and roughly 3% sits in the top ten. Trimming stripped 2 bases from V and 2 bases from J, with 9 bases between. There are 14 residues in the CDR3. The germline gives CDR1 SGDLS, CDR2 YYNGEE. This study enrolled people aged 18 to 89 from 24 US geographic areas.

The sequence was collected from a woman between 18 and 29 years old in a cohort exposed to, infected with or recovered from COVID-19 (not recorded which). Sequencing was performed on PBMCs or T cells enriched from blood (not recorded which). The chain has TRBV9 and TRBJ2-3; no clear D. CDR3 sequence (DNA): TGTGCCAGCAGCGTTAGAGGCCTCACAGATACGCAGTATTTT. The encoded protein is CASSVRGLTDTQYF.